One and the same sample provided the 15 T cell receptor beta chains below, sequenced in a study of control samples from healthy donors and cancer patients. The protocol was immunoSEQ multiplex PCR, while the TCRdb copy is restricted to in-frame clones and leaves out a portion. Of a few hundred thousand clones in the sample, 80% to 95% were seen once. The sample comprised PBMCs. Receptor source: a man aged 40-55 years with head and neck cancer.

The chain couples TRBV12-5 to TRBJ2-1, with no clear D. Trimming shortened V by 1 base and J by 0 bases, and 4 bases separated the two germline ends. The CDR3 covers 14 residues. Germline CDR1 reads LGHNT; CDR2 reads FRNRAP. CDR3 in DNA: TGTGCTAGTGGTTTGGAGGACTCCTACAATGAGCAGTTCTTC. This encodes CASGLEDSYNEQFF. The full variable domain, its missing parts supplied by reference TRBV12-5 and TRBJ2-1, is DARVTQTPRHKVTEMGQEVTMRCQPILGHNTVFWYRQTMMQGLELLAYFRNRAPLDDSGMPKDRFSAEMPDATLATLKIQPSEPRDSAVYFCASGLEDSYNEQFFGPGTRLTVL.

This chain links TRBV5-1 with TRBJ1-1; 7 nucleotides agree with TRBD1. CDR3 length: 13 amino acids. After removal of 5 bases from V and 4 bases from J, the junction contained 5 bases not matched to a gene. Germline CDR1 is SGHRS and CDR2 is YFSETQ. Written as DNA, the CDR3 is TGCGCCAGCAGACCTACAGGGGCCACTGAAGCTTTCTTT. It specifies CASRPTGATEAFF.

This clone occurred a few times. J is TRBJ2-1 and V is TRBV10-1; D may be TRBD2 (7 bases). CDR1 and CDR2 (germline): WNHNN, SYGVQD (reference sequence). This CDR3 has 15 residues. Trimming pared 0 bases from V and 9 bases from J, leaving 15 bases between. CDR3 loop: CASSESTGGRAEQFF. The CDR3 DNA reads as TGCGCCAGCAGTGAGTCGACCGGGGGGCGGGCTGAGCAGTTCTTC.

The chain links TRBV11-3 to TRBJ1-1; 8 nucleotides agree with TRBD1. The CDR3 covers 16 residues. The germline CDR1 and CDR2 sequences are SGHNT and YENEEA. The J segment lost 9 bases and the V segment lost 1 base, leaving 13 bases of the junction unmatched. CDR3 in DNA: TGTGCCAGCAGCTTAGGTTTGGGCAGGGGGCAATCCCAAGCTTTCTTT. It translates to CASSLGLGRGQSQAFF.

The V gene is TRBV7-9, the J gene TRBJ1-1; TRBD1 is a possible D gene (5 bases). There are 17 residues in the CDR3. V dropped 1 base and J dropped 5 bases, with 20 bases sitting between them. The germline CDR1 and CDR2 sequences are SEHNR and FQNEAQ (reference sequence). For the CDR3, the DNA is TGTGCCAGCAGCTTAGGCATGGGCCAGGGTAGTAAGACTGAAGCTTTCTTT. Amino acid sequence: CASSLGMGQGSKTEAFF.

This chain links TRBV28 with TRBJ2-7, with a possible D match to TRBD1 (5 bases). Trimming removed 5 bases at V and 3 bases at J, with 14 bases between. Per germline, CDR1 MDHEN and CDR2 SYDVKM. The CDR3 covers 14 residues. In nucleotides, the CDR3 is TGTGCCAGCAGTAGAAAACAGGTATTCTACGAGCAGTACTTC. This sequence encodes CASSRKQVFYEQYF. Full variable domain (missing parts from reference TRBV28 and TRBJ2-7): DVKVTQSSRYLVKRTGEKVFLECVQDMDHENMFWYRQDPGLGLRLIYFSYDVKMKEKGDIPEGYSVSREKKERFSLILESASTNQTSMYLCASSRKQVFYEQYFGPGTRLTVT.

The chain combines TRBV2 with TRBJ2-7; perhaps TRBD1 as D (5 bases). The germline CDR1 and CDR2 sequences are SNHLY and FYNNEI. The length of the CDR3 is 13 residues. Trimming cost V 0 bases and J 3 bases, with 6 bases left between them. This CDR3 is CASSEARDYEQYF. The CDR3 bases are TGTGCCAGCAGTGAAGCCAGGGACTACGAGCAGTACTTC.

This clone has only a few counts. This rearrangement joins TRBV7-8 to TRBJ1-5; D might be TRBD1 (6 bases). Germline lookup yields CDR1 SGHVS and CDR2 FQNEAQ. V lost 6 bases and J lost 1, with 16 bases in between. This CDR3 has 16 residues. CDR3 region: CASSLGGRMSNQPQHF. The CDR3 DNA reads TGTGCCAGCAGTCTGGGGGGGCGGATGAGCAATCAGCCCCAGCATTTT.

The sample holds one count of this clone. V and J are TRBV7-9 and TRBJ1-2; 8 positions match TRBD1. This CDR3 is 13 amino acids long. Trimming at V came to 3 bases and at J to 5 bases, leaving 2 bases not matched to a gene. From germline, CDR1 is SEHNR and CDR2 FQNEAQ (reference sequence). The CDR3 is CASSLDREYGYTF. The CDR3 coding sequence is TGTGCCAGCAGCTTGGACAGGGAATATGGCTACACCTTC.

V and J are TRBV3-1 (or the pseudogene TRBV3-2) and TRBJ2-1, with D maybe TRBD2 (6 bases). Germline assignment: CDR1 LGHDT and CDR2 YNNKEL (reference sequence). CDR3 length: 14 amino acids. With 1 base removed from V and 6 bases from J, the gap between germline ends came to 10 bases. The CDR3 reads CASSQAGARNEQFF. The CDR3 nucleotides read TGTGCCAGCAGCCAAGCGGGAGCGCGCAATGAGCAGTTCTTC.

This chain joins TRBV6-2 or TRBV6-3 and TRBJ2-5; D unclear. V was trimmed by 6 bases and J by 5 bases, leaving 10 bases between them. This CDR3 spans 12 amino acids. Germline CDR1 and CDR2: MNHEY and SVGEGT. This chain's CDR3 is CASSGNRETQYF. The DNA for the CDR3 is TGTGCCAGCAGCGGCAACCGGGAGACCCAGTACTTC.

The CDR3, as DNA: TGTGCCAGCAGTTCGCCCAACCTTGGCTCCATATATTTT. It translates to CASSSPNLGSIYF. The V and J genes are TRBV28 and TRBJ1-3; no definite D call. The CDR3 has 13 amino acids. Germline V gene sequence: CDR1 MDHEN, CDR2 SYDVKM. Trimming cost V 4 bases and J 11 bases, with 15 bases left between them.

This chain connects TRBV24-1 to TRBJ2-3; D remains ambiguous. In germline, CDR1 is KGHDR, CDR2 SFDVKD. The V end lost 4 bases, the J end lost 3 bases, and 19 bases lay between the germline ends. CDR3 length: 17 residues. The CDR3 is CATSELKLGSATDTQYF. The CDR3 DNA is TGTGCCACCAGTGAGTTAAAGTTAGGTAGTGCGACAGATACGCAGTATTTT.

In this sample, this clone turned up once. The V and J genes are TRBV7-9 and TRBJ2-3; the D gene is possibly TRBD1 (6 bases). Germline V lookup: CDR1 SEHNR, CDR2 FQNEAQ (reference sequence). The CDR3 sequence is 19 residues long. Trimming pared 1 base from V and 0 bases from J, leaving 20 bases between. The DNA for the CDR3 is TGTGCCAGCAGCTTAGGAGGCAGGGGCGGACCCTCTAGCACAGATACGCAGTATTTT. It is translated as CASSLGGRGGPSSTDTQYF.

The rearrangement uses TRBV9 and TRBJ2-1, with D unresolved. The CDR3 has 17 residues. The germline V gene encodes CDR1 SGDLS and CDR2 YYNGEE. Trimming pared 2 bases from V and 8 bases from J, leaving 23 bases between. CDR3 loop: CASSVWGGQEGVDEQFF. CDR3 nucleotides: TGTGCCAGCAGCGTTTGGGGTGGGCAGGAAGGAGTGGATGAGCAGTTCTTC.